The clone carrying this T cell receptor (beta chain) was observed a few times. This sample is drawn from a study of blood T cell repertoires in COVID-19. The overall study: Whether acute or convalescent, the COVID-19 samples came from the United States, Italy and Spain. The cDNA or gDNA used as material had been derived from T cells, B-cell-depleted T cells, or PBMCs.

Per the original methods: Nucleated cell counts were estimated from reference gene primer amplification. The repertoire was sequenced with immunoSEQ multiplex PCR; TCRdb's copy has only in-frame clones and lacks some. From that table come the V and J calls and clone size; the DNA was used to work out D and trimming. The sample carries 150,000 to 170,000 clones, roughly 80% recorded once. The receptor was isolated from a woman of 80 years or more with acute or convalescent COVID-19. Source material: peripheral blood.

The CDR3 coding sequence is TGTGCCAGCAGCTTACGGCAGGTGAATTCACCCCTCCACTTT. It yields the protein CASSLRQVNSPLHF. J is TRBJ1-6 and V is TRBV7-9; D remains unclear. Trimming left V 2 bases short and J 7 bases short, with 9 bases between. CDR3 length: 14 amino acids. Germline V gene sequence: CDR1 SEHNR, CDR2 FQNEAQ (reference sequence).